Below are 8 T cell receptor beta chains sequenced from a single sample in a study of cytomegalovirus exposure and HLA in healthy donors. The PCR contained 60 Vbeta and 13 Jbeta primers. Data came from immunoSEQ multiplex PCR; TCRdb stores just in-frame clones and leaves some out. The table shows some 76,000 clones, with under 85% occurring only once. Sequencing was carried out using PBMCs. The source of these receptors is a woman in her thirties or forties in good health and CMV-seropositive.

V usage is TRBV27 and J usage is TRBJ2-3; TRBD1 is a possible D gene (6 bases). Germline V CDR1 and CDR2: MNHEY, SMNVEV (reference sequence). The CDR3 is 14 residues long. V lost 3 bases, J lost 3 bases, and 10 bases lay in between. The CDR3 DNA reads TGTGCCAGCAGTTTTCGGACAGATACAGATACGCAGTATTTT. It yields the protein CASSFRTDTDTQYF.

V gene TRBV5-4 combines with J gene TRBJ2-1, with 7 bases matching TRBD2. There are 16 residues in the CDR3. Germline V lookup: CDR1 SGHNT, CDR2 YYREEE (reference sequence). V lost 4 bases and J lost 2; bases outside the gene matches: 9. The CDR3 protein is CASSGGVGSAYNEQFF. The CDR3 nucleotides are TGTGCCAGCAGCGGGGGGGTCGGGAGTGCCTACAATGAGCAGTTCTTC.

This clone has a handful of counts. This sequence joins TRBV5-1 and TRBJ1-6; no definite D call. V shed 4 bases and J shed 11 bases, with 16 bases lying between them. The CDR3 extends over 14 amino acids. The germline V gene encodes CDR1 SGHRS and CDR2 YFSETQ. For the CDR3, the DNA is TGCGCCAGCAGCGAAACAGAGGGTAGGGCACCCCTCCACTTT. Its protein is CASSETEGRAPLHF.

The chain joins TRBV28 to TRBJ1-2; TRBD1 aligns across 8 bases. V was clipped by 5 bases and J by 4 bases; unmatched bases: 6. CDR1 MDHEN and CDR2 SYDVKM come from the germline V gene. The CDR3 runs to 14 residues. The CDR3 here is CASSLTGTGYGYTF. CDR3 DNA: TGTGCCAGCAGTCTCACCGGGACAGGCTATGGCTACACCTTC.

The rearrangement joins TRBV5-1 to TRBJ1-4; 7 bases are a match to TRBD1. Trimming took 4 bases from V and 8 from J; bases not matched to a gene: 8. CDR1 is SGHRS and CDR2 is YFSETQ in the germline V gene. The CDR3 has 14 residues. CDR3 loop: CASSRTGGEEKLFF. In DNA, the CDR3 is TGCGCCAGCAGCCGGACAGGCGGTGAAGAAAAACTGTTTTTT. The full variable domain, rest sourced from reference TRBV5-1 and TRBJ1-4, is KAGVTQTPRYLIKTRGQQVTLSCSPISGHRSVSWYQQTPGQGLQFLFEYFSETQRNKGNFPGRFSGRQFSNSRSEMNVSTLELGDSALYLCASSRTGGEEKLFFGSGTQLSVL.

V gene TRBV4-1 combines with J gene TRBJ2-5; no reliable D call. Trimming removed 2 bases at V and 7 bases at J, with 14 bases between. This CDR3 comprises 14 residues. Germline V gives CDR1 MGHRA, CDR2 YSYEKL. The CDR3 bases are TGCGCCAGCAGCCAACCTTGGTCCCCCGGGACCCAGTACTTC. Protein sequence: CASSQPWSPGTQYF.

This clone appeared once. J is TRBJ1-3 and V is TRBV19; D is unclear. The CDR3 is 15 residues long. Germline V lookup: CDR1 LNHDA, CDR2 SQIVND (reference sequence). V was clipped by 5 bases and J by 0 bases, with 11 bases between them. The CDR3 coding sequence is TGTGCCAGTAGTGGAGGCCGGAGCTCTGGAAACACCATATATTTT. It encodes CASSGGRSSGNTIYF.

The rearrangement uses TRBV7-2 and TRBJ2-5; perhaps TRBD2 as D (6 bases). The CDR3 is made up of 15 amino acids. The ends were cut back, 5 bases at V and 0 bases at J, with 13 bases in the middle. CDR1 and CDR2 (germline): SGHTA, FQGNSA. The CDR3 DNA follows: TGTGCCAGCAGCGCCCGACTAGACTACCAAGAGACCCAGTACTTC. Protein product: CASSARLDYQETQYF. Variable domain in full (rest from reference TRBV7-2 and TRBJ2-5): GAGVSQSPSNKVTEKGKDVELRCDPISGHTALYWYRQSLGQGLEFLIYFQGNSAPDKSGLPSDRFSAERTGGSVSTLTIQRTQQEDSAVYLCASSARLDYQETQYFGPGTRLLVL.